The TCR beta chain under discussion was sequenced for a study of blood T cells in healthy people across ages. Findings and caveats of the study: Lack of knowledge of donor CMV status possibly confounded expanded clonotype changes.

With a J-beta primer mix and a sample-barcoded 5' primer, a second PCR ran about 7 to 12 cycles. Each CDR3 protein is one row after TCRdb ran MiXCR on the 5' RACE reads. The sample contains 1,300,000 or so distinct CDR3 sequences, approximately 59% of which appear only once. V was pared by 1 base and J by 6 bases, with 18 bases between. Germline V gene sequence: CDR1 SGHAT, CDR2 FQNNGV. This CDR3 region has 17 residues. Comment on this clonotype: The antigen is unknown.

Sequencing was performed on blood. The TCR originated in a man between 18 and 35 years old in good health. V is TRBV11-2 and J is TRBJ2-2; a possible D gene is TRBD1 (7 bases). CDR3 residues: CASSLVLAGGTPGELFF. The CDR3 DNA sequence: TGTGCCAGCAGCTTAGTGTTGGCAGGGGGGACCCCCGGGGAGCTGTTTTTT.